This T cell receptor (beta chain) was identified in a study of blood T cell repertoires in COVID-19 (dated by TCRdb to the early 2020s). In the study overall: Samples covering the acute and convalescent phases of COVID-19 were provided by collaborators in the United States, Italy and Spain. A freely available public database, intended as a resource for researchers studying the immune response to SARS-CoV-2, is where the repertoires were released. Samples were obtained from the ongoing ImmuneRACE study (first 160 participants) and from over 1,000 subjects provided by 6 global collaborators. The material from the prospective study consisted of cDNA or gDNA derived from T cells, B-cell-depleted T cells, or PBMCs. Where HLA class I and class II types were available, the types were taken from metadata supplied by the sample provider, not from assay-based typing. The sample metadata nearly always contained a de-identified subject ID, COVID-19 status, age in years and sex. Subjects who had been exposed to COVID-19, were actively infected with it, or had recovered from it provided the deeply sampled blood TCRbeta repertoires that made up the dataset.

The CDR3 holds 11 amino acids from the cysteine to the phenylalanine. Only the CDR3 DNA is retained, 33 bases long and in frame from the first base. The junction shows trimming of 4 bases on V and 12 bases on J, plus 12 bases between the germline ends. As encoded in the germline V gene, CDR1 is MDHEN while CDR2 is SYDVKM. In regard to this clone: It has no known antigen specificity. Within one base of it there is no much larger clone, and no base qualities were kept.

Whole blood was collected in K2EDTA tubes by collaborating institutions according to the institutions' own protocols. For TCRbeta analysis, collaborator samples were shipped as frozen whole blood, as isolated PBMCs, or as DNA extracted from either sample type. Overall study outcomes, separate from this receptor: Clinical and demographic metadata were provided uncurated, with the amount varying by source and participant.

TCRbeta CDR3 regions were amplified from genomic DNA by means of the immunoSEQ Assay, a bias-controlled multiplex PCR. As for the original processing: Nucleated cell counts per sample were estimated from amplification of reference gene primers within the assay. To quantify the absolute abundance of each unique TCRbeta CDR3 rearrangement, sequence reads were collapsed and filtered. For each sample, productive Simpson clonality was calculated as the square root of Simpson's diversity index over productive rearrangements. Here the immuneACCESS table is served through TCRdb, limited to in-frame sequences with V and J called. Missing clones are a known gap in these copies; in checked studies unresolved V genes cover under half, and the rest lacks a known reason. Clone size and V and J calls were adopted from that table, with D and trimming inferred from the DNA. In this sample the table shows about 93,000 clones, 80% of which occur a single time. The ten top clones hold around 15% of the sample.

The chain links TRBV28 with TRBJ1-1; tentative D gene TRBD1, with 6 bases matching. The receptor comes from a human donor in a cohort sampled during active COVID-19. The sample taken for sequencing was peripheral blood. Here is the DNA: TGTGCCAGCAGTTCCACAGGGCGTACTTTCTTT. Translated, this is CASSSTGRTFF.